The 5 T cell receptor beta chains below come from one sample, sequenced in a study of cytomegalovirus exposure and HLA in healthy donors. The PCR used 60 Vbeta and 13 Jbeta primers. Method: immunoSEQ multiplex PCR; TCRdb's copy keeps in-frame clones and lacks some. The sample has around 97,000 clones, 81% seen once. Material: PBMCs. The receptors shown here come from a man in his forties in good health and CMV-seropositive.

The chain couples TRBV5-4 to TRBJ1-6; D may be TRBD1 (5 bases). Trimming shortened V by 4 bases and J by 13 bases, and 15 bases separated the two germline ends. CDR3 length: 13 residues. CDR1 is SGHNT and CDR2 is YYREEE in the germline V gene (reference sequence). The CDR3 region has the DNA TGTGCCAGCAGCCTGGACACCGAGCGGCCCCTCCACTTT. As protein: CASSLDTERPLHF.

This rearrangement joins TRBV5-1 to TRBJ2-7; the match to TRBD2 covers 10 bases. The germline V gene encodes CDR1 SGHRS and CDR2 YFSETQ. J lost 7 bases, V lost 0 bases, and 4 bases had no gene match. There are 14 residues in the CDR3. The CDR3 protein is CASSLELAGGEQYF. CDR3 bases: TGCGCCAGCAGCTTGGAGTTAGCGGGGGGTGAGCAGTACTTC.

The chain joins TRBV5-1 to TRBJ2-6; 9 bases line up with TRBD1. The CDR3 has 16 residues. Germline CDR1 and CDR2: SGHRS and YFSETQ. V gave up 4 bases and J gave up 4 bases; unmatched junction bases: 6. The CDR3 sequence is CASSPQGARGANVLTF. CDR3 in DNA: TGCGCCAGCAGCCCACAGGGGGCCCGGGGGGCCAACGTCCTGACTTTC.

This clone appeared once. The chain has TRBV10-2 and TRBJ1-2; 7 positions agree with TRBD1. The CDR3 runs 14 residues. Per germline, CDR1 WSHSY and CDR2 SAAADI. The J segment lost 8 bases and the V segment lost 0 bases, leaving 6 bases of the junction unmatched. CDR3 nucleotide sequence: TGCGCCAGCAGTGAGTCCCGACAGGGTCTGGGCTACACCTTC. Translation: CASSESRQGLGYTF.

V and J are TRBV29-1 and TRBJ1-4; TRBD1 might be the D (6 bases). V lost 4 bases and J lost 6, with 12 bases in between. This CDR3 region has 13 residues. The germline CDR1 and CDR2 sequences are SQVTM and ANQGSEA. The CDR3 coding sequence is TGCAGCGTTGCGGACAGTGGCGATGAAAAACTGTTTTTT. Protein: CSVADSGDEKLFF.